This TCR beta chain is drawn from a study of blood T cell repertoires in COVID-19. Study at large: PBMCs, B-cell-depleted T cells, or T cells provided the cDNA or gDNA that made up the material.

The CDR3 is 12 amino acids. V was pared by 1 base and J by 7 bases, with 8 bases between. Germline V gives CDR1 SNHLY, CDR2 FYNNEI. Authors' methods: How many nucleated cells were present was estimated from reference gene primer amplification. TCRdb's table, derived via immunoSEQ multiplex PCR, lists solely in-frame clones and lacks some. V and J calls and clone size come straight from that table; D and trimming were deduced from the DNA. There are around 470,000 clones in the sample; roughly 87% occur only once, and approximately 0.65% lies in the top ten. The rearrangement links TRBV2 to TRBJ2-7, with D unresolved. The material sequenced was PBMCs or T cells enriched from blood (not recorded which). This clonotype was sampled from a man between 18 and 29 years old who had recovered from COVID-19. CDR3 amino acids: CASSEGFGEQYF. As DNA, the CDR3 is TGTGCCAGCAGTGAAGGCTTCGGGGAGCAGTACTTC.